These 18 T cell receptor beta chains came from one sample sequenced in a study of early T cells in non-severe SARS-CoV-2 infection. One entry per CDR3 protein results from TCRdb running MiXCR on the 5' RACE reads. The sample consists of about 50,000 distinct CDR3 sequences, roughly 13% of them appearing once. The source material was whole blood. These receptors came from an adult who was a healthcare worker with PCR-confirmed SARS-CoV-2 infection or an uninfected control (not recorded which).

This clonotype has a single count. This rearrangement joins TRBV11-2 to TRBJ1-4; D remains ambiguous. There are 14 residues in the CDR3. CDR1 is SGHAT and CDR2 is FQNNGV in the germline V gene. V was pared by 3 bases and J by 8 bases, with 13 bases between. CDR3 in DNA: TGTGCCAGCAGCTTCACCTCCGGATCCGAAAAACTGTTTTTT. The encoded protein is CASSFTSGSEKLFF.

Ten or more counts support this clonotype. The J gene is TRBJ1-2, the V gene TRBV11-3; 11 nucleotides align to TRBD1. The ends lost 5 bases at V and 7 bases at J; junction bases unmatched: 3. This CDR3 has 13 residues. The V gene's germline CDR1 is SGHNT and CDR2 YENEEA. CDR3 nucleotide sequence: TGTGCCAGCAGCAGGACAGGGGGCTTTGGCTACACCTTC. As protein: CASSRTGGFGYTF.

The gene calls are TRBV12-5 and TRBJ2-7; 9 bases map to TRBD1. This CDR3 is built from 15 residues. The germline gives CDR1 LGHNT, CDR2 FRNRAP. Germline trimming cut 6 bases from V and 2 bases from J; bases unmatched to any gene: 8. The CDR3 DNA reads TGTGCTAGTGGCACCTGGGACAGGGCGACCTACGAGCAGTACTTC. This encodes CASGTWDRATYEQYF.

The rearrangement links TRBV14 to TRBJ2-1; D uncertain. Trimming removed 1 base from V and 9 bases from J, with 13 bases in between. Germline V gives CDR1 SGHDN, CDR2 FVKESK. This CDR3 spans 14 amino acids. The CDR3 loop reads CASSQVGPASEQFF. The CDR3 region has the DNA TGTGCCAGCAGCCAAGTTGGGCCAGCGAGTGAGCAGTTCTTC.

This clonotype was picked up many times. The chain recombines TRBV3-1 with TRBJ1-4, with 8 bases fitting TRBD1. V gave up 3 bases and J gave up 4 bases; unmatched junction bases: 4. The CDR3 consists of 15 residues. Germline values: CDR1 LGHDT, CDR2 YNNKEL (reference sequence). DNA of the CDR3: TGTGCCAGCAGCCATGTAGGACAGGGTAATGAAAAACTGTTTTTT. It yields the protein CASSHVGQGNEKLFF.

The V and J genes are TRBV29-1 and TRBJ1-1; 8 nucleotides line up with TRBD1. The CDR3 has 12 amino acids. V lost 6 bases, J lost 6 bases, and 6 bases stayed unmatched. The V gene's germline CDR1 is SQVTM and CDR2 ANQGSEA. The CDR3 DNA follows: TGCAGCGTGAACCCAGGGGGCTCTGAAGCTTTCTTT. Translation gives CSVNPGGSEAFF.

This clonotype was seen only a few times. CDR3 bases: TGTGCCACCAGTGATCGGGCCGGTGAGCAGTTCTTC. Amino acid sequence: CATSDRAGEQFF. The genes are TRBV24-1 and TRBJ2-1; the D is unclear. Between the trimmed V and J ends, which lost 3 bases and 9 bases, there was a span of 8 bases. There are 12 residues in the CDR3. Germline V CDR1 and CDR2: KGHDR, SFDVKD.

This clonotype showed up many times. This CDR3 reads CASSPGQARQLSSYEQYF. DNA for the CDR3: TGCGCCAGCAGCCCCGGACAGGCCCGTCAACTGAGCTCCTACGAGCAGTACTTC. The chain uses TRBV5-1 and TRBJ2-7; 7 bases agree with TRBD1. This CDR3 region has 18 residues. V was pared by 4 bases and J by 0 bases, with 16 bases of the junction left unmatched. CDR1 and CDR2 (germline): SGHRS, YFSETQ.

This clonotype was seen many times. J is TRBJ1-1 and V is TRBV5-1; 8 bases match TRBD1. CDR1 is SGHRS and CDR2 is YFSETQ in the germline V gene. The J segment lost 3 bases and the V segment lost 4 bases, leaving 11 bases of the junction unmatched. This CDR3 contains 16 residues. CDR3 loop: CASSGRRGQGDTEAFF. Here the CDR3 DNA reads TGCGCCAGCAGCGGACGCCGTGGACAGGGAGACACTGAAGCTTTCTTT.

The rearrangement uses TRBV7-2 and TRBJ1-2; 9 bases are shared with TRBD1. Germline V gene sequence: CDR1 SGHTA, CDR2 FQGNSA. With 0 bases clipped from V and 8 bases from J, the junction kept 7 bases outside the gene matches. This CDR3 has 15 amino acids. In DNA, the CDR3 is TGTGCCAGCAGCTTAGCCGGGACAGGGCTGGGCGGCTACACCTTC. This translates into CASSLAGTGLGGYTF.

In its sample, this clonotype was seen many times. This chain links TRBV7-3 with TRBJ2-1; TRBD1 agrees at 7 bases. Germline V gives CDR1 SGHTA, CDR2 FQGTGA. CDR3 length: 15 amino acids. Trimming took 1 base from V and 6 from J; bases not matched to a gene: 6. In DNA, the CDR3 is TGTGCCAGCAGCTTAAGACAGGGTATGGTCAATGAGCAGTTCTTC. As protein: CASSLRQGMVNEQFF.

The rearrangement uses TRBV29-1 and TRBJ2-2, with 14 bases identical to TRBD2. The junction had 4 bases not matched to a gene; V was cut back by 6 bases and J by 1 base. Germline-derived CDR1 and CDR2 are SQVTM and ANQGSEA. CDR3 length: 16 amino acids. CDR3 sequence reads: CSVRLAGGLNTGELFF. The CDR3 nucleotides are TGCAGCGTCAGACTAGCGGGAGGGCTGAACACCGGGGAGCTGTTTTTT.

Ten or more counts support this clonotype. This chain uses TRBV28 with TRBJ1-2; TRBD1 agrees at 7 bases. The J segment lost 4 bases and the V segment lost 5 bases, leaving 13 bases of the junction unmatched. Per the germline V gene, CDR1 is MDHEN and CDR2 is SYDVKM. The CDR3 runs 16 residues. The CDR3 DNA reads TGTGCCAGCAGTACAGGGGCCCCCTCGAGGAGCTATGGCTACACCTTC. Amino acid sequence: CASSTGAPSRSYGYTF.

This clonotype was counted a few times. The chain recombines TRBV20-1 with TRBJ2-7, with TRBD2 matching over 8 bases. With V trimmed by 7 bases and J by 1 base, 9 bases remained unmatched. CDR1 DFQATT and CDR2 SNEGSKA come from the germline V gene (reference sequence). This CDR3 comprises 14 residues. The CDR3 spells CSGQREIWSYEQYF. In DNA form, the CDR3 reads TGCAGTGGTCAGCGGGAGATTTGGTCCTACGAGCAGTACTTC.

The table lists this clonotype with many counts. The genes are TRBV20-1 and TRBJ1-1; 7 nucleotides agree with TRBD1. CDR1 and CDR2 from the germline V gene are DFQATT and SNEGSKA (reference sequence). Germline trimming cut 2 bases from V and 0 bases from J; bases unmatched to any gene: 9. The CDR3 is 16 residues long. DNA for the CDR3: TGCAGTGCTAGAATCCAGGGGGGACCCGTGAACACTGAAGCTTTCTTT. It codes for CSARIQGGPVNTEAFF.

This clonotype showed up just a few times. The J gene is TRBJ2-7, the V gene TRBV27; D is uncertain. From germline, CDR1 is MNHEY and CDR2 SMNVEV (reference sequence). Deletions cut 2 bases from V and 3 bases from J, with 11 bases between. The CDR3 is made up of 14 amino acids. DNA for the CDR3: TGTGCCAGCAGTTTACACGCTTTCAACTACGAGCAGTACTTC. Its translation is CASSLHAFNYEQYF.

This clonotype has at least ten counts. This chain links TRBV18 with TRBJ2-2; D is uncertain. The CDR3 extends over 16 amino acids. V dropped 2 bases and J dropped 1 base, with 11 bases sitting between them. Germline CDR1 is KGHSH and CDR2 is LQKENI. The CDR3 loop is CASSPIGSLNTGELFF. The CDR3 DNA follows: TGTGCCAGCTCACCAATAGGATCCTTGAACACCGGGGAGCTGTTTTTT.

The chain recombines TRBV6-5 with TRBJ1-4; D not certain. This CDR3 has 14 residues. Germline values: CDR1 MNHEY, CDR2 SVGAGI. The germline V and J ends were trimmed by 4 bases and 3 bases, with 9 bases remaining between them. Written as DNA, the CDR3 is TGTGCCAGCAGTTTAGGCACAGCTAATGAAAAACTGTTTTTT. It codes for CASSLGTANEKLFF.